This T cell receptor (beta chain) was documented in a study of PD-L1 blockade in urothelial cancer. Germline values: CDR1 SGHTA, CDR2 FQGTGA. Trimming took off 0 bases at V and 4 bases at J, with 11 bases between the two ends. There are 15 residues in the CDR3. Sequencing used immunoSEQ multiplex PCR; TCRdb keeps in-frame clones, though not all of them. The data contain under 55,000 clones, approximately 84% of them seen just once; the ten biggest clones take up 5.5% to 7.5%. The rearrangement links TRBV7-3 to TRBJ2-3; TRBD2 is a possible D gene (5 bases). The receptor was derived from a man in his forties with urothelial cancer. The starting material was PBMCs, obtained around atezolizumab (anti-PD-L1) treatment. In nucleotides, the CDR3 is TGTGCCAGCAGCTTAACGGGAGTCGGGGCAGATACGCAGTATTTT. This gives the protein CASSLTGVGADTQYF.